Below, 3 T cell receptor beta chains from the same sample are listed, as sequenced in a study of T-cell memory formation after mild COVID-19. TCRdb used MiXCR to reprocess the 5' RACE reads, holding one entry per CDR3 protein. Of roughly 150,000 distinct CDR3 sequences listed, over 10% were seen once; the top ten hold 2.5% to 4%. The sequenced material came from PBMCs or a T cell subset sorted from them (not recorded which). All receptors derive from a man aged 18-30 years who had mild COVID-19 (a few samples of this study predate the infection). Cell type and time point are not known.

Written as DNA, the CDR3 is TGTGCCAGCAGCTTAGGAACGGGGGGCCAACAAGAGACCCAGTACTTC. This encodes CASSLGTGGQQETQYF. V usage is TRBV7-9 and J usage is TRBJ2-5; tentative D call: TRBD2 (7 bases). CDR3 length: 16 residues. Germline V gene sequence: CDR1 SEHNR, CDR2 FQNEAQ (reference sequence). V dropped 1 base and J dropped 2 bases, with 14 bases sitting between them.

The chain combines TRBV2 with TRBJ2-3; D ambiguous. V gave up 6 bases and J gave up 5 bases, with 15 bases separating them. From germline, CDR1 is SNHLY and CDR2 FYNNEI. The CDR3 runs 14 residues. The CDR3 region is CASSLTTPGDTQYF. CDR3 coding DNA: TGTGCCAGCAGCCTGACGACCCCAGGAGATACGCAGTATTTT.

V is TRBV20-1 and J is TRBJ2-5; D is undetermined. The V gene lost 8 bases and the J gene lost 7 bases, with 8 bases spanning the gap. This CDR3 contains 9 residues. Germline-derived CDR1 and CDR2 are DFQATT and SNEGSKA (reference sequence). In DNA, the CDR3 is TGCAGTCTCCCCGGGACCCAGTACTTC. Its protein is CSLPGTQYF.